This T cell receptor beta chain was retrieved from a study of cytomegalovirus exposure and HLA in healthy donors. This clone was seen repeatedly, ten times or more. The PCR contained 60 Vbeta and 13 Jbeta primers. Libraries were prepared by immunoSEQ multiplex PCR; TCRdb keeps only in-frame clonotypes and omits some of them. The data contain 150,000 or so clones, around three quarters of them singletons. The clonotype was recovered from a man between 35 and 55 years old in good health and CMV-seronegative. The source material was PBMCs.

CDR3 nucleotides: TGTGCCAGCGCCAAAGGCAGCGGGCTAGCGAGCTACGAGCAGTACTTC. This gives the protein CASAKGSGLASYEQYF. This sequence joins TRBV2 and TRBJ2-7; possibly TRBD2 for D (6 bases). The V end lost 8 bases, the J end lost 3 bases, and 23 bases lay between the germline ends. Germline lookup yields CDR1 SNHLY and CDR2 FYNNEI. CDR3 length: 16 residues.